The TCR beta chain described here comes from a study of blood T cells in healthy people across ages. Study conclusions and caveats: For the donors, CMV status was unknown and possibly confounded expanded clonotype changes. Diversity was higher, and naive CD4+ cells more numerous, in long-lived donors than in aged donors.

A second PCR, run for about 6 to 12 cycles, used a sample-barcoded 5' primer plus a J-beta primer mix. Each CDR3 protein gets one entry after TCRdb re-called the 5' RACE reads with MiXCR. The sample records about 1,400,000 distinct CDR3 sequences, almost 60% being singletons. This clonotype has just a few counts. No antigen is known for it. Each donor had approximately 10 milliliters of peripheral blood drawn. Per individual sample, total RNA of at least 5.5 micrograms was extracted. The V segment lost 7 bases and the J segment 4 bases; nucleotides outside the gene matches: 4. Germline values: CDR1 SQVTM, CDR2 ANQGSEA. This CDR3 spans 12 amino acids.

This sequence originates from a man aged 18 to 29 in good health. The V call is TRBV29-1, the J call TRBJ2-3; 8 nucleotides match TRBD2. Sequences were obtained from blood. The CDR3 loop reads CSGGLAADTQYF. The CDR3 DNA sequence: TGCAGCGGCGGACTAGCTGCAGATACGCAGTATTTT.